The present T cell receptor beta chain was sequenced within a study of OX40 agonist ivuxolimab in advanced cancers. Study-level information: Patients received the agonistic anti-OX40 (CD134) antibody ivuxolimab.

TCRdb's copy holds only in-frame clones and misses some; the assay was immunoSEQ multiplex PCR. The sample records under 55,000 clones, approximately 87% being singletons. Unmatched junction bases numbered 5, after V lost 0 bases and J lost 0 bases. The germline gives CDR1 GTSNPN, CDR2 SVGIG (reference sequence). The CDR3 totals 16 residues. Study findings and constraints: Partly responding patients at 0.1-3.0 mg/kg showed some of the smallest clonal expansion.

As for this clone: Its specificity is unknown.

The sample here was CD4+ or CD8+ T cells sorted from blood, taken in a trial of the OX40 agonist ivuxolimab. This TCR came from an adult with an advanced solid tumor such as melanoma, head and neck, liver or kidney cancer. This chain links TRBV30 with TRBJ2-1, with 7 bases identical to TRBD1. This CDR3 is CAWSVRTGRSYNEQFF. The CDR3 bases are TGTGCCTGGAGTGTACGGACAGGCCGCTCCTACAATGAGCAGTTCTTC.